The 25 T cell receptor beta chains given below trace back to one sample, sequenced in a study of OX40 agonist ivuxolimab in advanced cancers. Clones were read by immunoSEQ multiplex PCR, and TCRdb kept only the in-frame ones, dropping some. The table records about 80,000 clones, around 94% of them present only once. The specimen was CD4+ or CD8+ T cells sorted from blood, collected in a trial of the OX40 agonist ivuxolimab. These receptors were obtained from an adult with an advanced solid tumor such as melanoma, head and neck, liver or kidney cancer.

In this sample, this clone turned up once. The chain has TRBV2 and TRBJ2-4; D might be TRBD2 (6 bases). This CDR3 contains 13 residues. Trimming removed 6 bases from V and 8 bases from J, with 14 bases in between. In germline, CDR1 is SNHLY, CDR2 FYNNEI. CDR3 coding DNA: TGTGCCAGCAGGCCCGGCGGGAAGGACATTCAGTACTTC. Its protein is CASRPGGKDIQYF.

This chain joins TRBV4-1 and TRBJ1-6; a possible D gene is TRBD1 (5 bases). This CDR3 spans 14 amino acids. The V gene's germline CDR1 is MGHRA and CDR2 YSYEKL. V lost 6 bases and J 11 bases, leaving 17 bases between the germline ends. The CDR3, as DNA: TGCGCCAGCAGGGGGGAGGGCCCGATACCACCCCTCCACTTT. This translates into CASRGEGPIPPLHF.

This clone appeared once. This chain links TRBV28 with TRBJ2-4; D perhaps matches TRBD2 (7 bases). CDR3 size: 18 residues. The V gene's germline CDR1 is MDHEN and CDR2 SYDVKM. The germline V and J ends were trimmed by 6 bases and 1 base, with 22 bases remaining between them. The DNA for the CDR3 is TGTGCCAGCAGCCCACTGGGGGGCCGTAGCGGGGCCAAAAACATTCAGTACTTC. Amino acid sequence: CASSPLGGRSGAKNIQYF.

Here the CDR3 DNA reads TGTGCCAGCAGCTTTCAGGTCAGCTCCTACAATGAGCAGTTCTTC. Its protein product is CASSFQVSSYNEQFF. The chain is built from TRBV7-3 and TRBJ2-1; unclear D gene. The CDR3 is 15 residues long. From germline, CDR1 is SGHTA and CDR2 FQGTGA. V gave up 3 bases and J gave up 0 bases, with 9 bases separating them.

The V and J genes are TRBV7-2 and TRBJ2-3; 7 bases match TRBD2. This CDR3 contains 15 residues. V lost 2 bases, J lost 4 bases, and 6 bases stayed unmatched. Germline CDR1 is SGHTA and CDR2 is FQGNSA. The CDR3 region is CASSLWTAGADTQYF. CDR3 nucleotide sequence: TGTGCCAGCAGCTTATGGACTGCGGGGGCAGATACGCAGTATTTT.

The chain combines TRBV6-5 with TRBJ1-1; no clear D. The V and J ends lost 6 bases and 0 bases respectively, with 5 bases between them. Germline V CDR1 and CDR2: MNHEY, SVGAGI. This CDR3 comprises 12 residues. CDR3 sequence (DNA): TGTGCCAGCAGCCGGATGAACACTGAAGCTTTCTTT. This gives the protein CASSRMNTEAFF.

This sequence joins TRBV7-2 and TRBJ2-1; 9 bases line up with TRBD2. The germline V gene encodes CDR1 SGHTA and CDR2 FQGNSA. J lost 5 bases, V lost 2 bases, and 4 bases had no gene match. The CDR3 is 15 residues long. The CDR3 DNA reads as TGTGCCAGCAGCTTAATAGCGGGAGATAACAATGAGCAGTTCTTC. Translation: CASSLIAGDNNEQFF.

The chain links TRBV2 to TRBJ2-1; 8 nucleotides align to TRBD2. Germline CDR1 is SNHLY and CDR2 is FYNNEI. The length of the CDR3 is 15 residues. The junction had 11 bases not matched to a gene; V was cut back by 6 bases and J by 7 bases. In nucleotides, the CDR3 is TGTGCCAGCAGCCGAAGGACTAGCTTGCCAAATGAGCAGTTCTTC. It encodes CASSRRTSLPNEQFF.

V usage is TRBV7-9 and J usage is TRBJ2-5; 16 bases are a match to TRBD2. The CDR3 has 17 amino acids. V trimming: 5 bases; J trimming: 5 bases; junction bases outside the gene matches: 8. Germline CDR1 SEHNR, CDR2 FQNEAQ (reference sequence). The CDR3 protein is CASSLGLAGGQGETQYF. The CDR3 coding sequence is TGTGCCAGCAGCCTGGGACTAGCGGGAGGGCAGGGCGAGACCCAGTACTTC.

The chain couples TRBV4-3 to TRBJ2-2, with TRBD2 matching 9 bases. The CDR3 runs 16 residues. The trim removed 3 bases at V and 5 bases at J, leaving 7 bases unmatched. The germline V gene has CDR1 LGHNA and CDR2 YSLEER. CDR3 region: CASSQGAGGRTGELFF. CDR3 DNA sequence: TGCGCCAGCAGCCAGGGAGCGGGAGGCAGAACCGGGGAGCTGTTTTTT.

The CDR3 region is CASSSRDRAWEQYF. In DNA form, the CDR3 reads TGTGCCAGCAGCTCGCGGGACAGGGCGTGGGAGCAGTACTTC. The rearrangement uses TRBV5-6 and TRBJ2-7; 9 nucleotides align to TRBD1. Germline CDR1 SGHDT, CDR2 YYEEEE. This CDR3 contains 14 residues. Trimming took 3 bases from V and 7 from J; bases not matched to a gene: 8.

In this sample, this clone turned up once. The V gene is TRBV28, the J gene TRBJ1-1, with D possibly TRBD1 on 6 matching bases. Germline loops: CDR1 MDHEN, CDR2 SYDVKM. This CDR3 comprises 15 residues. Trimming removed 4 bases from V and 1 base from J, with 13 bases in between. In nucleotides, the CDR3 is TGTGCCAGCAGTTCACCCGCACAGGGGAACACTGAAGCTTTCTTT. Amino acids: CASSSPAQGNTEAFF.

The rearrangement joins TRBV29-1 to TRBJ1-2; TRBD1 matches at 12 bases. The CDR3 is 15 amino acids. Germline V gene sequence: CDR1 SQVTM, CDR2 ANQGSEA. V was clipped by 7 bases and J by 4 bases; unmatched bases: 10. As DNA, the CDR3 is TGCAGCGCCACACGGGGACAGGGGGCTCTCTATGGCTACACCTTC. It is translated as CSATRGQGALYGYTF.

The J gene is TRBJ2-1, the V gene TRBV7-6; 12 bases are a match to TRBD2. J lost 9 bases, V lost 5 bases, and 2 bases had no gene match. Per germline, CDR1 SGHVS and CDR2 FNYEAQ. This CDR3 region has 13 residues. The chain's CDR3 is CASSTSGRIEQFF. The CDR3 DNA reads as TGTGCCAGCAGCACTAGCGGGAGGATTGAGCAGTTCTTC.

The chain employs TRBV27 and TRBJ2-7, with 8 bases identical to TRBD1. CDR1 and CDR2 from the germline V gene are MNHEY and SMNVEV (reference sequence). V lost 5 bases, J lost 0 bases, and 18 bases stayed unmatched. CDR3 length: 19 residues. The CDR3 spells CASSPQGRQGPRRSYEQYF. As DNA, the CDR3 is TGTGCCAGCAGTCCCCAGGGGCGACAGGGGCCGCGCCGCTCCTACGAGCAGTACTTC.

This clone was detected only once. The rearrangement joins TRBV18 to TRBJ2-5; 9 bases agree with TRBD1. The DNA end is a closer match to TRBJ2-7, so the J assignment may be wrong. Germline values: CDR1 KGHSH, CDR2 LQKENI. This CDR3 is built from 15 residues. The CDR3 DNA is TGTGCCAGCTCACCCACAGGGGGCCCCGAGTACGAGCAGTACTTC. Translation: CASSPTGGPEYEQYF.

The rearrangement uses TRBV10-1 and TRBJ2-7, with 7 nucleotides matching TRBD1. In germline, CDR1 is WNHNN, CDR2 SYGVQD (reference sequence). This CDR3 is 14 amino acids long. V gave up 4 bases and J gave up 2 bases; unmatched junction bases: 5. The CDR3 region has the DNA TGCGCCAGCAGTGTCAAGACAGGGCCCTACGAGCAGTACTTC. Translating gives CASSVKTGPYEQYF.

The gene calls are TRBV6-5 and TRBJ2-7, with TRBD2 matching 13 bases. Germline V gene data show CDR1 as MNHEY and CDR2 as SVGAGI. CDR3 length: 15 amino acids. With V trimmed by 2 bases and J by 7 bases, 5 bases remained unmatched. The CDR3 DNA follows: TGTGCCAGCAGTTACGCTAGACTAGCGGGAGGAGAGCAGTACTTC. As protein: CASSYARLAGGEQYF.

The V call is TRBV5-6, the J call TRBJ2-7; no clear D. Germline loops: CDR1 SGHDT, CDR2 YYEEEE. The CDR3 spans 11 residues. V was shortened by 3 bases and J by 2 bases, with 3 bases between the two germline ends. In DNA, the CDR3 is TGTGCCAGCAGCTGGGCCTACGAGCAGTACTTC. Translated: CASSWAYEQYF.

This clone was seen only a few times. CDR3: CASSLVGQGPDTQYF. The CDR3, as DNA: TGTGCCAGCAGCTTAGTCGGACAGGGGCCAGATACGCAGTATTTT. The chain recombines TRBV11-1 with TRBJ2-3; 9 bases match TRBD1. Germline CDR1 is SGHAT and CDR2 is FQDESV (reference sequence). This CDR3 comprises 15 residues. The V and J ends lost 1 base and 4 bases, in that order; junction bases with no gene match: 3.

The CDR3 nucleotides are TGTGCCAGCAGCCCGCCTCGGGGGGTCACTGAAGCTTTCTTT. Its translation is CASSPPRGVTEAFF. The rearrangement joins TRBV4-2 to TRBJ1-1, with a weak D call TRBD1 (5 bases). The ends were cut back, 4 bases at V and 4 bases at J, with 13 bases in the middle. The CDR3 spans 14 residues. Germline lookup yields CDR1 LGHNA and CDR2 YNFKEQ.

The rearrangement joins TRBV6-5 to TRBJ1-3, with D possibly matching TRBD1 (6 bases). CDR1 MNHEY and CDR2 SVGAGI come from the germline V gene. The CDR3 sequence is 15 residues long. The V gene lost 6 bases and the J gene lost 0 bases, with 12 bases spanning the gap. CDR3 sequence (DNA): TGTGCCAGCAGCCGGGGACAATTCTCTGGAAACACCATATATTTT. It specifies CASSRGQFSGNTIYF.

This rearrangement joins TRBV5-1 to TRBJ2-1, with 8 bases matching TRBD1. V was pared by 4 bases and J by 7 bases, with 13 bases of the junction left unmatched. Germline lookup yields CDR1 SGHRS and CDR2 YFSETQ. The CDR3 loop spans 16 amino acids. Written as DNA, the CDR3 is TGCGCCAGCAGCCCGTTTTCCGGACAGGGTTATAATGAGCAGTTCTTC. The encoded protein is CASSPFSGQGYNEQFF.

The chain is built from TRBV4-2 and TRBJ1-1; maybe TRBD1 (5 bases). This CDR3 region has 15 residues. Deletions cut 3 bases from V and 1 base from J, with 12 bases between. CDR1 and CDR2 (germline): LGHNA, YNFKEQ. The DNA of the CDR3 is TGTGCCAGCAGCCACGGCGACGGGACGAACACTGAAGCTTTCTTT. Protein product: CASSHGDGTNTEAFF.

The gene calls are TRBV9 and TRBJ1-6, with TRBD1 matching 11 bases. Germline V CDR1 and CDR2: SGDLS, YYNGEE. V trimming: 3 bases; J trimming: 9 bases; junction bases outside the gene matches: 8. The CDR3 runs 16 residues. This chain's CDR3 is CASSATGTGGVSPLHF. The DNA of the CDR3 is TGTGCCAGCAGCGCCACTGGGACAGGGGGAGTTTCACCCCTCCACTTT.